This TCR beta chain is drawn from a study of control samples from healthy donors and cancer patients. Method: immunoSEQ multiplex PCR; TCRdb's copy keeps in-frame clones and lacks some. The table lists approximately 84,000 clones, about nine tenths of them singletons. This CDR3 spans 14 amino acids. V lost 5 bases and J lost 1, with 6 bases in between. Looked up from germline, CDR1 is SNHLY and CDR2 is FYNNEI. Sequenced input: blood. This receptor was obtained from a man aged 25-40 years in good health. The V call is TRBV2, the J call TRBJ2-6; no definite D call. Here the CDR3 reads CASSHESGANVLTF. DNA of the CDR3: TGTGCCAGCAGTCACGAGTCTGGGGCCAACGTCCTGACTTTC.